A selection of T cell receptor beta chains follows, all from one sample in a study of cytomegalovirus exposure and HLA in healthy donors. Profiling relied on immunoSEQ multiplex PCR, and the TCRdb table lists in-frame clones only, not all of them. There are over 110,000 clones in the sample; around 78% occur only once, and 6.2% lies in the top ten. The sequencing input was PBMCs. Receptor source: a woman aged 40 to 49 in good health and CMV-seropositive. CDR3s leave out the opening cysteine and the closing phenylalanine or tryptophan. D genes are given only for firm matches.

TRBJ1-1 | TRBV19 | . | ASRSFGGNTEAF
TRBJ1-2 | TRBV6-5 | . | ASSTQGVNYGYT
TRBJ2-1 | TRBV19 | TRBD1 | ASSIGTVGDNEQF
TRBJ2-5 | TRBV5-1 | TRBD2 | ASSGTTTLEQY
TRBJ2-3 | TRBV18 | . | ASSPLGRSGITSTDTQY
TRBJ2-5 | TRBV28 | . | ASSSADRKETQY
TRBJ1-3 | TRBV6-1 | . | ASRSGDSGNTIY
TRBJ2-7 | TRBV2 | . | ASIYSYEQY
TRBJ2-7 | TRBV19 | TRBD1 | ASSRTGTTYEQY
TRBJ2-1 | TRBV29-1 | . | SVVVTGYNEQF
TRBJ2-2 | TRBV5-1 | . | ASSPRQAKNTGELF
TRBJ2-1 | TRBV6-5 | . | ASSTGTSNYNEQF
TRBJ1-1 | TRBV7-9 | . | SSSFTEGRAEAF
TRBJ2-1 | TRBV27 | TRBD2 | ASSFSSGRAKNEQF
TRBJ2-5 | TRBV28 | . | ASSANTATSQETQY
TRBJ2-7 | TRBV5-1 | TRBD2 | ASSLVGGRTDEQY
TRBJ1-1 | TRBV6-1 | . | ASRGQLNTEAF
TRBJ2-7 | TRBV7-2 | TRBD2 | ASSYDAGTSGSYEQY
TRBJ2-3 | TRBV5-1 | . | ASSVLAEVTDTQY
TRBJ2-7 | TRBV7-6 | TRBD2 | ASSLEGTSGSYEQY
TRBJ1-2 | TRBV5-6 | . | ASSLAELGYT
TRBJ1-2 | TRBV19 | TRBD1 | ASSDRGFNYGYT
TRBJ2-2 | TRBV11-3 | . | ASRLGQNTGELF
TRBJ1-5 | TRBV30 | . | AWSVIGQALQPQH
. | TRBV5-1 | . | ASSSDYAYEQY
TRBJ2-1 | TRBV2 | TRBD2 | ASNLLAGGGNEQF
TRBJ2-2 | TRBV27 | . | ASASRDRNTGELF
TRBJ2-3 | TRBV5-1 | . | ASSLVEGADTQY
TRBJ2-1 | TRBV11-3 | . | ASSLDVASANEQF
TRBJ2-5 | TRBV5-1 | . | ASSLSGAIQETQY
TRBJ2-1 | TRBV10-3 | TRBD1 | AIRATGQGSNEQF
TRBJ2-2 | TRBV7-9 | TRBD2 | ASSPPSSGSTGELF
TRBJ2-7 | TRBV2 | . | ASSIAPGDEQY
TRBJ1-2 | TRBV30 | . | AWTVGGYGYT